What follows are 24 T cell receptor beta chains derived from one specimen sequenced in a study of blood T cell repertoires in COVID-19. The assay was immunoSEQ multiplex PCR, and TCRdb's table has in-frame clones only and misses some. The data hold 300,000 to 350,000 clones, with about 90% observed a single time. The material sequenced was peripheral blood. The receptor source for this set is a man between 18 and 29 years old with active or convalescent COVID-19.

This clone was picked up one time. This sequence joins TRBV7-2 and TRBJ2-7, with TRBD1 identical over 7 bases. Per the germline V gene, CDR1 is SGHTA and CDR2 is FQGNSA. CDR3 size: 15 residues. With V trimmed by 2 bases and J by 5 bases, 9 bases remained unmatched. The CDR3 reads CASSLKTTGKHEQYF. CDR3 coding DNA: TGTGCCAGCAGCTTAAAGACGACAGGGAAGCACGAGCAGTACTTC.

This rearrangement joins TRBV4-3 to TRBJ2-3, with 10 bases fitting TRBD1. In germline, CDR1 is LGHNA, CDR2 YSLEER. The CDR3 totals 16 residues. With 4 bases clipped from V and 4 bases from J, the junction kept 8 bases outside the gene matches. In DNA, the CDR3 is TGCGCCAGCAGCCGACAACCGGGACAGGGGCCAGATACGCAGTATTTT. It translates to CASSRQPGQGPDTQYF.

The genes are TRBV29-1 and TRBJ1-1; no firm D call. The CDR3 extends over 13 amino acids. The germline gives CDR1 SQVTM, CDR2 ANQGSEA. The V and J ends lost 3 bases and 0 bases respectively, with 8 bases between them. CDR3 nucleotides: TGCAGCGTTGATGGCGGGGTGAACACTGAAGCTTTCTTT. Its translation: CSVDGGVNTEAFF.

This chain joins TRBV7-3 and TRBJ2-1; TRBD2 aligns across 8 bases. This CDR3 is 15 amino acids long. V shed 6 bases and J 3 bases; nucleotides not matched to a gene: 7. Germline assignment: CDR1 SGHTA and CDR2 FQGTGA. DNA for the CDR3: TGTGCCAGCAGATCCGGGACTAGTGTCTACAATGAGCAGTTCTTC. Residues: CASRSGTSVYNEQFF.

V and J are TRBV27 and TRBJ2-7; 8 nucleotides match TRBD1. Trimming at V came to 4 bases and at J to 2 bases, leaving 7 bases not matched to a gene. The CDR3 is made up of 15 amino acids. The germline V gene has CDR1 MNHEY and CDR2 SMNVEV (reference sequence). The CDR3 loop reads CASSYQGDRTYEQYF. The CDR3 DNA reads as TGTGCCAGCAGTTACCAGGGGGACAGGACCTACGAGCAGTACTTC.

This rearrangement joins TRBV6-4 to TRBJ2-1; 8 positions match TRBD1. The germline CDR1 and CDR2 sequences are MRHNA and SNTAGT. The CDR3 consists of 13 residues. J gave up 9 bases and V 2 bases, and 3 bases lay outside the gene matches. In nucleotides, the CDR3 is TGTGCCAGCAGTGACCTCAGGGGGCCTGAGCAGTTCTTC. It yields the protein CASSDLRGPEQFF.

This chain uses TRBV19 with TRBJ1-1; 7 nucleotides align to TRBD1. The germline V gene has CDR1 LNHDA and CDR2 SQIVND (reference sequence). V gave up 1 base and J gave up 3 bases; unmatched junction bases: 14. The length of the CDR3 is 18 residues. CDR3 DNA: TGTGCCAGTAGTATAGTAGCCCTCATGACAGGGAGGTACACTGAAGCTTTCTTT. Amino acid sequence: CASSIVALMTGRYTEAFF.

This clone was recorded once. This rearrangement joins TRBV27 to TRBJ2-7; 11 bases are a match to TRBD2. J was trimmed by 3 bases and V by 4 bases; bases with no gene match: 2. This CDR3 has 14 amino acids. The germline CDR1 and CDR2 sequences are MNHEY and SMNVEV (reference sequence). CDR3 coding DNA: TGTGCCAGCAGTTATAGCGGGAGGGACTACGAGCAGTACTTC. It codes for CASSYSGRDYEQYF.

This rearrangement joins TRBV18 to TRBJ1-4, with D tentatively TRBD1 (6 bases). Germline CDR1 KGHSH, CDR2 LQKENI. The CDR3 length is 13 residues. Trimming removed 5 bases at V and 5 bases at J, with 9 bases between. This chain's CDR3 is CASSATGNEKLFF. DNA of the CDR3: TGTGCCAGCTCAGCGACAGGAAATGAAAAACTGTTTTTT.

V and J are TRBV7-3 and TRBJ2-1; 7 nucleotides match TRBD2. With 2 bases clipped from V and 7 bases from J, the junction kept 8 bases outside the gene matches. Germline V CDR1 and CDR2: SGHTA, FQGTGA. The length of the CDR3 is 15 residues. The CDR3 sequence is CASSLDGLVSNEQFF. CDR3 in DNA: TGTGCCAGCAGCTTAGACGGACTAGTCTCTAATGAGCAGTTCTTC.

This chain uses TRBV24-1 with TRBJ2-3; D is possibly TRBD2 (5 bases). V lost 2 bases, J lost 2 bases, and 13 bases lay in between. The germline gives CDR1 KGHDR, CDR2 SFDVKD. CDR3 length equals 16 residues. The CDR3 spells CATSDSRGSVTDTQYF. The CDR3 DNA sequence: TGTGCCACCAGTGATTCACGGGGATCGGTCACAGATACGCAGTATTTT.

This chain uses TRBV10-3 with TRBJ2-5, with TRBD2 matching 14 bases. The CDR3 consists of 17 residues. With V trimmed by 0 bases and J by 5 bases, 5 bases remained unmatched. Germline V CDR1 and CDR2: ENHRY, SYGVKD. CDR3 sequence reads: CAISESKGTSGSETQYF. CDR3 DNA: TGTGCCATCAGTGAGTCGAAGGGGACTAGCGGGAGTGAGACCCAGTACTTC.

This chain joins TRBV5-6 and TRBJ1-2, with 8 bases aligning to TRBD1. CDR1 and CDR2 from the germline V gene are SGHDT and YYEEEE. The CDR3 runs to 13 residues. The ends lost 0 bases at V and 7 bases at J; junction bases unmatched: 2. CDR3 bases: TGTGCCAGCAGCTTGGTCAGGGGGCTTGGCTACACCTTC. Translating gives CASSLVRGLGYTF. The whole variable domain, filled in from reference TRBV5-6 and TRBJ1-2, reads DAGVTQSPTHLIKTRGQQVTLRCSPKSGHDTVSWYQQALGQGPQFIFQYYEEEERQRGNFPDRFSGHQFPNYSSELNVNALLLGDSALYLCASSLVRGLGYTFGSGTRLTVV.

This clone appeared a single time. The V and J genes are TRBV10-3 and TRBJ2-4; D is unresolved. The CDR3 spans 13 residues. The V end lost 10 bases, the J end lost 0 bases, and 10 bases lay between the germline ends. Germline V gives CDR1 ENHRY, CDR2 SYGVKD. The CDR3 DNA reads TGTGCCACCCAGACTTTAGCCAAAAACATTCAGTACTTC. Translated: CATQTLAKNIQYF.

CDR3 nucleotides: TGTGCCAGCGCTAGCGGGGTCTCCTACGAGCAGTACTTC. This sequence encodes CASASGVSYEQYF. The genes are TRBV6-5 and TRBJ2-7, with TRBD2 matching over 9 bases. V lost 8 bases, J lost 0 bases, and 2 bases stayed unmatched. The germline V gene encodes CDR1 MNHEY and CDR2 SVGAGI. This CDR3 comprises 13 residues.

The chain employs TRBV27 and TRBJ2-3, with 11 bases matching TRBD2. There are 18 residues in the CDR3. Trimming at V came to 4 bases and at J to 4 bases, leaving 13 bases not matched to a gene. Per germline, CDR1 MNHEY and CDR2 SMNVEV (reference sequence). CDR3 coding DNA: TGTGCCAGCAGTTCACGACCCAATAGCGGGAGGGCCTCAGATACGCAGTATTTT. Translated, it gives CASSSRPNSGRASDTQYF.

V is TRBV9 and J is TRBJ1-2; D is unresolved. This CDR3 has 13 residues. Trimming took 7 bases from V and 7 from J, leaving 17 bases between them. Germline V CDR1 and CDR2: SGDLS, YYNGEE. DNA for the CDR3: TGTGCCAGCGAAACCGCGGGCGTGGGTGGCTACACCTTC. As protein: CASETAGVGGYTF.

CDR3 residues: CASSLGRFRGSYEQYF. DNA for the CDR3: TGTGCCAGCAGCTTAGGGCGTTTCAGGGGCTCCTACGAGCAGTACTTC. J is TRBJ2-7 and V is TRBV7-9; tentative D call: TRBD1 (6 bases). V was cut by 1 base and J by 0 bases, with 13 bases left in between. The CDR3 is 16 amino acids. From germline, CDR1 is SEHNR and CDR2 FQNEAQ (reference sequence).

This clone was observed a few times. This chain uses TRBV5-1 with TRBJ1-1; D gene unclear. The CDR3 runs 13 residues. Trimming pared 4 bases from V and 3 bases from J, leaving 10 bases between. Germline CDR1 and CDR2: SGHRS and YFSETQ. The CDR3 is CASSTRGDTEAFF. Written as DNA, the CDR3 is TGCGCCAGCAGCACCCGGGGTGACACTGAAGCTTTCTTT.

V and J are TRBV3-1 (or the pseudogene TRBV3-2) and TRBJ2-5; TRBD2 matches 13 bases. Germline V gene sequence: CDR1 LGHDT, CDR2 YNNKEL (reference sequence). The V gene end was trimmed by 4 bases and the J gene end by 5 bases; junction bases not matched to a gene: 13. This CDR3 has 18 residues. The CDR3 bases are TGTGCCAGCAGCCCAGGGAGGACTAGCGGGGGCGTAGGTGAGACCCAGTACTTC. It encodes CASSPGRTSGGVGETQYF.

The chain employs TRBV4-3 and TRBJ2-2; 11 bases match TRBD1. Germline V gene sequence: CDR1 LGHNA, CDR2 YSLEER. J was trimmed by 4 bases and V by 0 bases; bases with no gene match: 13. There are 20 residues in the CDR3. CDR3 bases: TGCGCCAGCAGCCAAGATACCCCGGACAGGGGGCAAATCGTCACCGGGGAGCTGTTTTTT. As protein: CASSQDTPDRGQIVTGELFF.

The chain recombines TRBV19 with TRBJ2-1, with 14 bases identical to TRBD2. The V segment lost 1 base and the J segment 2 bases; nucleotides outside the gene matches: 1. Looked up from germline, CDR1 is LNHDA and CDR2 is SQIVND (reference sequence). CDR3 size: 17 residues. The CDR3 reads CASSIGGLAGAYNEQFF. The CDR3 DNA follows: TGTGCCAGTAGTATAGGGGGACTAGCGGGGGCCTACAATGAGCAGTTCTTC.

This clone appeared once. The chain couples TRBV6-6 to TRBJ2-7, with 9 positions matching TRBD1. The junction had 9 bases not matched to a gene; V was cut back by 2 bases and J by 4 bases. The CDR3 loop spans 16 amino acids. Germline-derived CDR1 and CDR2 are MNHNY and SVGAGI (reference sequence). The CDR3 here is CASSYGSGTGWYEQYF. The CDR3 nucleotides are TGTGCCAGCAGTTACGGGTCCGGGACAGGGTGGTACGAGCAGTACTTC.

This chain joins TRBV28 and TRBJ1-2, with D hard to call. Germline loops: CDR1 MDHEN, CDR2 SYDVKM. This CDR3 contains 17 residues. V lost 4 bases, J lost 0 bases, and 18 bases lay in between. CDR3 sequence: CASSYLDLSEANYGYTF. The CDR3 DNA is TGTGCCAGCAGTTACCTCGATCTCAGCGAAGCTAACTATGGCTACACCTTC.